The 29 T cell receptor beta chains below all came from one sample that was sequenced in a study of blood T cell repertoires in COVID-19. Assay: immunoSEQ multiplex PCR; the TCRdb copy retains only in-frame clones and omits some. The sample includes a few hundred thousand clones, nearly 90% seen only once; the top ten take approximately 5%. Sequenced input: PBMCs or T cells enriched from blood (not recorded which). The source is a woman aged 25-40 years who had recovered from COVID-19.

This rearrangement joins TRBV3-1 (or the pseudogene TRBV3-2) to TRBJ1-5; D is possibly TRBD1 (5 bases). V was shortened by 1 base and J by 7 bases, with 11 bases between the two germline ends. This CDR3 spans 14 amino acids. Looked up from germline, CDR1 is LGHDT and CDR2 is YNNKEL (reference sequence). CDR3 sequence reads: CASSQAGLIQPQHF. CDR3 nucleotide sequence: TGTGCCAGCAGCCAAGCAGGGCTAATACAGCCCCAGCATTTT.

This chain joins TRBV5-1 and TRBJ2-5; 13 bases are shared with TRBD2. CDR1 is SGHRS and CDR2 is YFSETQ in the germline V gene. The V and J ends lost 0 bases and 5 bases, in that order; junction bases with no gene match: 4. The CDR3 spans 16 residues. The CDR3 bases are TGCGCCAGCAGCTTGGGGACTAGCGGGGGAAGGGAGACCCAGTACTTC. Protein product: CASSLGTSGGRETQYF.

A single count supports this clone. This chain links TRBV7-2 with TRBJ2-7; 11 bases are shared with TRBD1. V lost 3 bases, J lost 2 bases, and 9 bases stayed unmatched. CDR1 and CDR2 (germline): SGHTA, FQGNSA. The CDR3 consists of 17 residues. Written as DNA, the CDR3 is TGTGCCAGCAGCTTGAAACCGGGACAGGGGGTTGCCTACGAGCAGTACTTC. Protein: CASSLKPGQGVAYEQYF. Based on the CDR3 plus reference TRBV7-2 and TRBJ2-7, the full variable domain is GAGVSQSPSNKVTEKGKDVELRCDPISGHTALYWYRQSLGQGLEFLIYFQGNSAPDKSGLPSDRFSAERTGGSVSTLTIQRTQQEDSAVYLCASSLKPGQGVAYEQYFGPGTRLTVT.

This clone was observed a single time. The rearrangement joins TRBV5-1 to TRBJ1-6; D unresolved. Trimming pared 0 bases from V and 8 bases from J, leaving 9 bases between. The CDR3 length is 14 residues. Germline V gene lookup returns CDR1 SGHRS and CDR2 YFSETQ. The CDR3 nucleotides read TGCGCCAGCAGCTTGGGACAATATGATTCACCCCTCCACTTT. Protein sequence: CASSLGQYDSPLHF.

This chain joins TRBV3-1 (or the pseudogene TRBV3-2) and TRBJ2-7; D gene unclear. The V and J ends lost 2 bases and 2 bases respectively, with 10 bases between them. The CDR3 spans 14 residues. Germline CDR1 LGHDT, CDR2 YNNKEL (reference sequence). CDR3 bases: TGTGCCAGCAGCCAACCCCTCCTCCCCTACGAGCAGTACTTC. Translation gives CASSQPLLPYEQYF.

J is TRBJ2-3 and V is TRBV19, with 7 bases that match TRBD1. Germline V gives CDR1 LNHDA, CDR2 SQIVND (reference sequence). After removal of 3 bases from V and 3 bases from J, the junction contained 3 bases not matched to a gene. The CDR3 spans 14 residues. The CDR3 loop reads CASSITGATDTQYF. CDR3 sequence (DNA): TGTGCCAGTAGTATCACAGGGGCAACAGATACGCAGTATTTT.

V gene TRBV6-5 combines with J gene TRBJ1-3; 8 bases map to TRBD1. J gave up 4 bases and V 4 bases, and 6 bases lay outside the gene matches. Germline assignment: CDR1 MNHEY and CDR2 SVGAGI. CDR3 size: 15 residues. The CDR3 nucleotides read TGTGCCAGCAGTTTCGACAGGGGTCGAGGAAACACCATATATTTT. Translation gives CASSFDRGRGNTIYF.

The chain is built from TRBV5-1 and TRBJ1-5; the match to TRBD1 covers 10 bases. CDR3 length equals 17 residues. V was pared by 0 bases and J by 9 bases, with 12 bases of the junction left unmatched. CDR1 SGHRS and CDR2 YFSETQ come from the germline V gene. The CDR3 bases are TGCGCCAGCAGCTTGGCATATCGGGACAGGGGAAATAGGCCCCAGCATTTT. Its translation: CASSLAYRDRGNRPQHF.

About this clone itself: This same CDR3 is encoded by further DNA sequences in the sample. V and J are TRBV7-9 and TRBJ1-1; TRBD1 aligns across 9 bases. The trim removed 5 bases at V and 3 bases at J, leaving 7 bases unmatched. This CDR3 region has 15 residues. CDR1 and CDR2 (germline): SEHNR, FQNEAQ (reference sequence). CDR3 sequence: CASSPPTGGYTEAFF. The CDR3 bases are TGTGCCAGCAGCCCCCCGACAGGGGGGTACACTGAAGCTTTCTTT.

V and J are TRBV6-2 or TRBV6-3 and TRBJ2-1; 9 bases fit TRBD1. The CDR3 runs 16 residues. V lost 5 bases to trimming and J lost 2 bases; unmatched junction nucleotides: 7. Germline values: CDR1 MNHEY, CDR2 SVGEGT. The CDR3 region is CASSKRTGDPYNEQFF. CDR3 bases: TGTGCCAGCAGTAAAAGGACAGGGGACCCCTACAATGAGCAGTTCTTC.

The chain links TRBV7-2 to TRBJ1-2, with 12 positions matching TRBD1. The CDR3 totals 16 residues. The germline CDR1 and CDR2 sequences are SGHTA and FQGNSA. The ends lost 5 bases at V and 0 bases at J; junction bases unmatched: 4. The CDR3: CASSGDRGPPNYGYTF. The CDR3 coding sequence is TGTGCCAGCAGCGGGGACAGGGGGCCCCCTAACTATGGCTACACCTTC.

J is TRBJ1-6 and V is TRBV5-1; D is ambiguous. V gave up 0 bases and J gave up 5 bases, with 9 bases separating them. Per germline, CDR1 SGHRS and CDR2 YFSETQ. The CDR3 is made up of 15 amino acids. The CDR3 loop reads CASSLGHLDNSPLHF. The DNA for the CDR3 is TGCGCCAGCAGCTTGGGTCACTTGGATAATTCACCCCTCCACTTT.

The V and J genes are TRBV7-6 and TRBJ2-2; D may be TRBD2 (5 bases). CDR3 length: 15 residues. The V end was cut by 1 base, the J end by 5 bases, with 11 bases between. Germline lookup yields CDR1 SGHVS and CDR2 FNYEAQ. The CDR3 coding sequence is TGTGCCAGCAGCTTAGGGACTCCTGGTACCGGGGAGCTGTTTTTT. Protein sequence: CASSLGTPGTGELFF.

V usage is TRBV5-1 and J usage is TRBJ1-2; 10 bases are a match to TRBD1. Trimming at V came to 5 bases and at J to 4 bases, leaving 5 bases not matched to a gene. From germline, CDR1 is SGHRS and CDR2 YFSETQ. This CDR3 has 14 residues. CDR3 in DNA: TGCGCCAGCAGATTCGACAGGGGGCCCTATGGCTACACCTTC. It is translated as CASRFDRGPYGYTF.

About this clone itself: At one end the junction does not follow the germline gene, possibly because of a read error. The chain carries TRBV20-1 and TRBJ2-5, with 10 bases aligning to TRBD2. The CDR3 has 11 residues. Germline assignment: CDR1 DFQATT and CDR2 SNEGSKA (reference sequence). This chain's CDR3 is CSGGRQETQYF. Written as DNA, the CDR3 is TGTAGCGGGGGGCGTCAAGAGACCCAGTACTTC.

The rearrangement joins TRBV27 to TRBJ2-2; D may be TRBD1 (7 bases). Germline-derived CDR1 and CDR2 are MNHEY and SMNVEV (reference sequence). Trimming removed 2 bases at V and 6 bases at J, with 16 bases between. The CDR3 is made up of 16 amino acids. The CDR3, as DNA: TGTGCCAGCAGTTTACGACAGGGAGGTCGGTCCGGGGAGCTGTTTTTT. Encoded protein: CASSLRQGGRSGELFF.

The rearrangement links TRBV7-2 to TRBJ1-1; 9 positions agree with TRBD1. The CDR3 extends over 15 amino acids. CDR1 and CDR2 (germline): SGHTA, FQGNSA. Trimming removed 4 bases from V and 4 bases from J; junction bases left unmatched: 7. The CDR3 DNA reads as TGTGCCAGCAGCTCCATGACAGGGGGTTTCACTGAAGCTTTCTTT. It translates to CASSSMTGGFTEAFF.

The J gene is TRBJ1-3, the V gene TRBV7-6; TRBD1 might be the D (5 bases). The CDR3 spans 15 residues. V lost 0 bases, J lost 4 bases, and 10 bases lay in between. Germline CDR1 reads SGHVS; CDR2 reads FNYEAQ. The CDR3 loop reads CASSLAAGGGNTIYF. As DNA, the CDR3 is TGTGCCAGCAGCTTAGCTGCGGGGGGAGGAAACACCATATATTTT.

The chain combines TRBV19 with TRBJ2-2; 7 bases match TRBD1. This CDR3 spans 17 amino acids. CDR1 and CDR2 (germline): LNHDA, SQIVND (reference sequence). Germline trimming cut 6 bases from V and 5 bases from J; bases unmatched to any gene: 15. CDR3 coding DNA: TGTGCCAGTAGCAGGGGCGCCGGGACAGAATCGACCGGGGAGCTGTTTTTT. This codes for CASSRGAGTESTGELFF.

The CDR3 DNA follows: TGTGCCAGCAGCCACTCAGCGGGGGCCCACAATGAGCAGTTCTTC. It translates to CASSHSAGAHNEQFF. The gene calls are TRBV3-1 (or the pseudogene TRBV3-2) and TRBJ2-1, with 8 nucleotides matching TRBD2. The CDR3 spans 15 residues. Germline CDR1 reads LGHDT; CDR2 reads YNNKEL (reference sequence). V lost 3 bases to trimming and J lost 5 bases; unmatched junction nucleotides: 6.

Only a few counts were recorded for this clone. This rearrangement joins TRBV29-1 to TRBJ1-2; 11 bases fit TRBD1. The germline gives CDR1 SQVTM, CDR2 ANQGSEA. The CDR3 has 15 residues. V was pared by 8 bases and J by 0 bases, with 8 bases of the junction left unmatched. The CDR3 DNA reads as TGCAGCACTCCGGGACAGGGGGTCACTAACTATGGCTACACCTTC. Translation gives CSTPGQGVTNYGYTF.

The V call is TRBV30, the J call TRBJ2-2, with 8 nucleotides matching TRBD2. This CDR3 contains 15 residues. J lost 2 bases, V lost 4 bases, and 6 bases had no gene match. Germline V CDR1 and CDR2: GTSNPN, SVGIG (reference sequence). The CDR3 sequence is CAWNGLAFNTGELFF. The CDR3, as DNA: TGTGCCTGGAACGGACTAGCCTTCAACACCGGGGAGCTGTTTTTT.

The rearrangement links TRBV5-4 to TRBJ2-3; D is perhaps TRBD2 (5 bases). Germline V lookup: CDR1 SGHNT, CDR2 YYREEE (reference sequence). The ends were cut back, 0 bases at V and 1 base at J, with 9 bases in the middle. The CDR3 length is 15 residues. This CDR3 reads CASSLERGRTDTQYF. The CDR3 DNA follows: TGTGCCAGCAGCTTGGAACGAGGGCGCACAGATACGCAGTATTTT.

This clone was observed once. The chain employs TRBV29-1 and TRBJ1-5, with 9 bases aligning to TRBD1. V lost 7 bases, J lost 6 bases, and 10 bases stayed unmatched. This CDR3 region has 14 residues. CDR1 SQVTM and CDR2 ANQGSEA come from the germline V gene. The CDR3 DNA is TGCAGCGCGACAGGGGGTACGGGTGGTCAGCCCCAGCATTTT. It yields the protein CSATGGTGGQPQHF.

The rearrangement links TRBV6-5 to TRBJ1-1; D may be TRBD1 (6 bases). Germline-derived CDR1 and CDR2 are MNHEY and SVGAGI. The CDR3 length is 13 residues. The V end lost 7 bases, the J end lost 4 bases, and 13 bases lay between the germline ends. CDR3 region: CASTFQGGTEAFF. Here the CDR3 DNA reads TGTGCCAGCACCTTTCAAGGGGGCACTGAAGCTTTCTTT.

This chain links TRBV3-1 (or the pseudogene TRBV3-2) with TRBJ1-5, with TRBD1 matching over 11 bases. Germline-derived CDR1 and CDR2 are LGHDT and YNNKEL (reference sequence). There are 18 residues in the CDR3. Unmatched junction bases numbered 5, after V lost 0 bases and J lost 1 base. The CDR3 spells CASSQDWDRGNSNQPQHF. CDR3 nucleotide sequence: TGTGCCAGCAGCCAAGATTGGGACAGGGGGAACAGCAATCAGCCCCAGCATTTT.

The rearrangement uses TRBV7-9 and TRBJ2-7; D gene unclear. V gave up 5 bases and J gave up 4 bases, with 9 bases separating them. Germline CDR1 SEHNR, CDR2 FQNEAQ (reference sequence). The CDR3 has 12 amino acids. This CDR3 is CASSQDVYEQYF. In DNA form, the CDR3 reads TGTGCCAGCAGCCAGGATGTATACGAGCAGTACTTC.

The rearrangement links TRBV4-2 to TRBJ2-7; perhaps TRBD2 as D (5 bases). Germline CDR1 is LGHNA and CDR2 is YNFKEQ. V lost 1 base to trimming and J lost 4 bases, with 14 bases between them. The CDR3 has 15 residues. The CDR3 bases are TGTGCCAGCAGCCAAGTTGGCCTAGCCGGATACGAGCAGTACTTC. Its protein is CASSQVGLAGYEQYF.

The V and J genes are TRBV5-1 and TRBJ1-1; maybe TRBD1 (5 bases). V lost 2 bases and J lost 1, with 12 bases in between. The CDR3 length is 15 residues. Germline CDR1 is SGHRS and CDR2 is YFSETQ. CDR3 DNA: TGCGCCAGCAGCTTTTTGTCAGGGTCGAACACTGAAGCTTTCTTT. Translated, it gives CASSFLSGSNTEAFF.